This T cell receptor (beta chain) was identified in a study of T-cell reconstitution after alpha-beta-depleted transplantation in children. A TCRbeta library incorporating unique molecular identifiers was prepared. TCRdb used MiXCR to reprocess the PCR reads, holding one entry per CDR3 protein. The data show roughly 590,000 distinct CDR3 sequences, approximately 17% seen once. The TCR sequence derives from a human donor who donated a stem cell graft to a child with acute myeloid leukemia. Source: PBMCs from the stem cell graft donor, taken from the stem cell graft.

CDR3 bases: TGCAGTGCTAGAGGGAAGCGGGGTTATTCCGGGGAGCTGTTTTTT. This codes for CSARGKRGYSGELFF. This chain uses TRBV20-1 with TRBJ2-2, with 7 bases aligning to TRBD2. V lost 1 base and J lost 6; bases outside the gene matches: 8. This CDR3 has 15 residues. Germline lookup yields CDR1 DFQATT and CDR2 SNEGSKA (reference sequence).